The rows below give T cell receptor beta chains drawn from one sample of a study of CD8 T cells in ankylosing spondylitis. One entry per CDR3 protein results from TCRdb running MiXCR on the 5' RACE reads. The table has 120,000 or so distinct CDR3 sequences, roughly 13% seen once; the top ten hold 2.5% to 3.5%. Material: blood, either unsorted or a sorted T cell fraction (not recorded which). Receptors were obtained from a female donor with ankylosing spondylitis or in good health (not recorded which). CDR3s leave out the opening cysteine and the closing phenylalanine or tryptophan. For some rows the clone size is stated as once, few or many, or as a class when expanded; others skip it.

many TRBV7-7 ASSLGSGQETQY
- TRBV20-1 SALPGAGQANTEAF
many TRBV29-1 SVQSGSITGELF
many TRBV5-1 ASSLYGNSYEQY
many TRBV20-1 SQRASDYNEQF
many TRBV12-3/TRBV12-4 ASSLALAGSSYEQY
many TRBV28 ASSPNLVGGPYNEQF
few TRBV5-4 ASSLTIRTGYSYEQY
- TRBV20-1 SARDQSGTSGFGTQY
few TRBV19 ASSLTGIHNEQY
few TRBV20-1 SARKLQDPYEQY
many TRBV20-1 SAYVLGGYT
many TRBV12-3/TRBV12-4 ASERTLAGLHDEQY
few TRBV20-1 SARDTGGNQPQH
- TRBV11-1 ASSPPGQKQY
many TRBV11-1 ASSTPGTSGGGGTDTQY
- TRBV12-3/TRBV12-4 ASSLVGVGTEAF
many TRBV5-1 ASSFTSGLYNEQF
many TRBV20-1 SARPSGGSRTDTQY
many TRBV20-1 SATPGAGYQQETQY
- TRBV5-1 ASRIELANTGELF
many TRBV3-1 ASSYWDRDEAF
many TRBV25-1 ASSDGQFKPQH
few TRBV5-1 ASTSRESSYNEQF
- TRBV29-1 SVERGKGTDTQY
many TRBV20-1 SAREREKLNTEAF
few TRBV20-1 SARHQDLQETQY
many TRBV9 ASSVGEGRYGYT
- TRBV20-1 SAVASGGSYEQY
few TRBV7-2 ASSLSRVTQY